The T cell receptor (beta chain) under discussion was sequenced for a study of blood T cell repertoires in COVID-19. Using immunoSEQ multiplex PCR, the repertoire was profiled, and TCRdb retains in-frame clones only, with some absent. The data hold about 90,000 clones, with around three quarters observed a single time. The CDR3 sequence is 14 residues long. Germline CDR1 is SQVTM and CDR2 is ANQGSEA. V was shortened by 1 base and J by 5 bases, with 14 bases between the two germline ends. This TCR was sampled from a woman aged 70-85 years with acute or convalescent COVID-19. The material sequenced was peripheral blood. The chain has TRBV29-1 and TRBJ1-1; D perhaps matches TRBD1 (6 bases). The chain's CDR3 is CSVEGVLQGTEAFF. The CDR3 bases are TGCAGCGTTGAAGGCGTATTACAGGGAACTGAAGCTTTCTTT.